The 21 T cell receptor beta chains given below trace back to one sample, sequenced in a study of cytomegalovirus exposure and HLA in healthy donors. Use of 60 Vbeta and 13 Jbeta primers characterized the PCR. Some clones are missing from TCRdb's copy, which holds only in-frame ones; the method was immunoSEQ multiplex PCR. The sample has 85,000 to 120,000 clones, about 60% seen once. The sample comprised PBMCs. The receptors here all came from a human donor in good health.

The chain carries TRBV5-1 and TRBJ2-5; 8 bases align to TRBD2. Matching the DNA end better, TRBJ2-7 makes the J call doubtful. The CDR3 contains 16 residues. Germline V gene sequence: CDR1 SGHRS, CDR2 YFSETQ. In nucleotides, the CDR3 is TGCGCCAGCAGTCCGGGACTAGTGACAATCTCCTACGAGCAGTACTTC. This codes for CASSPGLVTISYEQYF.

The chain joins TRBV5-1 to TRBJ2-1; TRBD2 aligns across 11 bases. The CDR3 has 15 residues. The V and J ends lost 4 bases and 3 bases, in that order; junction bases with no gene match: 3. Germline V lookup: CDR1 SGHRS, CDR2 YFSETQ. CDR3 region: CASSTTSGIYNEQFF. The CDR3 DNA sequence: TGCGCCAGCAGCACGACTAGCGGGATCTACAATGAGCAGTTCTTC.

Concerning this clone itself: A read error may produce the germline difference seen at one junction end. The chain combines TRBV7-7 with TRBJ2-1, with unresolved D. The CDR3 has 13 residues. CDR1 and CDR2 (germline): SSHAT, FNYEAQ (reference sequence). CDR3 protein: CASSLGLYNEQFF. The CDR3 region has the DNA TGTGCTAGCAGCTTGGGCCTATACAATGAGCAGTTCTTC.

This clone has a handful of counts. The rearrangement joins TRBV9 to TRBJ2-1; TRBD2 might be the D (5 bases). Germline CDR1 and CDR2: SGDLS and YYNGEE. This CDR3 is built from 15 residues. Trimming left V 1 base short and J 4 bases short, with 12 bases between. This chain's CDR3 is CASSVFGVGYNEQFF. The CDR3, as DNA: TGTGCCAGCAGCGTATTCGGGGTGGGGTACAATGAGCAGTTCTTC.

Of note for this clone: This sample also contains other DNA sequences that code for the same CDR3. The chain links TRBV11-2 to TRBJ2-7, with 7 nucleotides matching TRBD1. CDR1 is SGHAT, CDR2 FQNNGV, per germline. The length of the CDR3 is 14 residues. Losses at the gene ends were 5 bases for V and 9 bases for J; bases not matched to a gene: 13. CDR3 region: CASSDRVRVLGQYF. For the CDR3, the DNA is TGTGCCAGCAGCGACAGGGTTCGGGTTTTGGGGCAGTACTTC.

This chain links TRBV6-6 with TRBJ2-7, with TRBD1 matching over 9 bases. V gave up 6 bases and J gave up 5 bases; unmatched junction bases: 8. The CDR3 runs to 14 residues. Germline CDR1 is MNHNY and CDR2 is SVGAGI (reference sequence). This CDR3 reads CASSRDRARDEQYF. The CDR3 DNA reads as TGTGCCAGCAGCCGGGACAGGGCTAGGGACGAGCAGTACTTC.

This clone occurred a few times. V usage is TRBV6-1 and J usage is TRBJ1-5, with D possibly TRBD1 on 5 matching bases. Germline V gene lookup returns CDR1 MNHNS and CDR2 SASEGT. The CDR3 is 15 amino acids. Deletions cut 2 bases from V and 7 bases from J, with 15 bases between. CDR3 in amino acids: CASSEWGGIEQPQHF. The CDR3 coding sequence is TGTGCCAGCAGTGAATGGGGGGGAATAGAGCAGCCCCAGCATTTT.

This clone was recorded only once. The V and J genes are TRBV28 and TRBJ1-1; possibly TRBD1 for D (5 bases). The germline V gene encodes CDR1 MDHEN and CDR2 SYDVKM. V lost 3 bases, J lost 6 bases, and 11 bases lay in between. The CDR3 extends over 13 amino acids. As DNA, the CDR3 is TGTGCCAGCAGTTTCATTGACAGACCTGAAGCTTTCTTT. Amino acid sequence: CASSFIDRPEAFF. The full variable domain, rest sourced from reference TRBV28 and TRBJ1-1, is DVKVTQSSRYLVKRTGEKVFLECVQDMDHENMFWYRQDPGLGLRLIYFSYDVKMKEKGDIPEGYSVSREKKERFSLILESASTNQTSMYLCASSFIDRPEAFFGQGTRLTVV.

This clone occurred a few times. The genes are TRBV7-2 and TRBJ1-6; the match to TRBD1 covers 7 bases. Germline CDR1 SGHTA, CDR2 FQGNSA. There are 15 residues in the CDR3. Unmatched junction bases numbered 3, after V lost 1 base and J lost 6 bases. CDR3 coding DNA: TGTGCCAGCAGCTTAGACAGGGGAAGTAATTCACCCCTCCACTTT. This gives the protein CASSLDRGSNSPLHF. Full variable domain (remainder filled in from reference TRBV7-2 and TRBJ1-6): GAGVSQSPSNKVTEKGKDVELRCDPISGHTALYWYRQSLGQGLEFLIYFQGNSAPDKSGLPSDRFSAERTGGSVSTLTIQRTQQEDSAVYLCASSLDRGSNSPLHFGNGTRLTVT.

This chain joins TRBV6-1 and TRBJ2-5; TRBD1 aligns across 7 bases. Germline CDR1 is MNHNS and CDR2 is SASEGT. The V gene end was trimmed by 5 bases and the J gene end by 5 bases; junction bases not matched to a gene: 8. The CDR3 extends over 14 amino acids. The CDR3 DNA reads TGTGCCAGCAGTTTGACAGGGAGTCTGGAGACCCAGTACTTC. It specifies CASSLTGSLETQYF.

This clone was counted between two and nine times. This sequence joins TRBV28 and TRBJ1-2; 8 bases match TRBD1. Germline lookup yields CDR1 MDHEN and CDR2 SYDVKM. The CDR3 has 21 residues. V gave up 1 base and J gave up 4 bases; unmatched junction bases: 23. CDR3 in amino acids: CASSLYSTRRWAGQGVYGYTF. Written as DNA, the CDR3 is TGTGCCAGCAGTTTATATTCAACCCGGCGATGGGCCGGACAGGGTGTCTATGGCTACACCTTC.

This clone was seen more than once but under ten times. The chain is built from TRBV30 and TRBJ1-2, with TRBD1 matching 7 bases. This CDR3 contains 18 residues. Germline CDR1 GTSNPN, CDR2 SVGIG (reference sequence). After removal of 3 bases from V and 5 bases from J, the junction contained 21 bases not matched to a gene. The CDR3 sequence: CAWRGRGTPVPPIYGYTF. In DNA form, the CDR3 reads TGTGCCTGGAGGGGCAGGGGGACGCCGGTACCACCTATATATGGCTACACCTTC.

The chain employs TRBV27 and TRBJ2-7; tentative D call: TRBD1 (6 bases). This CDR3 is built from 13 residues. The V gene's germline CDR1 is MNHEY and CDR2 SMNVEV (reference sequence). V was clipped by 6 bases and J by 4 bases, with 13 bases between them. CDR3 amino acids: CASSHRVGYEQYF. For the CDR3, the DNA is TGTGCCAGCAGCCACAGGGTTGGGTACGAGCAGTACTTC.

The chain links TRBV7-9 to TRBJ1-5; D ambiguous. Trimming took 1 base from V and 6 from J, leaving 4 bases between them. CDR1 SEHNR and CDR2 FQNEAQ come from the germline V gene (reference sequence). CDR3 length: 12 residues. CDR3 sequence (DNA): TGTGCCAGCAGCTTAGGCGCTCAGCCCCAGCATTTT. The encoded protein is CASSLGAQPQHF.

The chain carries TRBV5-1 and TRBJ1-2; perhaps TRBD1 as D (6 bases). Germline assignment: CDR1 SGHRS and CDR2 YFSETQ. The CDR3 runs to 14 residues. V lost 3 bases to trimming and J lost 4 bases, with 13 bases between them. In DNA, the CDR3 is TGCGCCAGCAGCTCGACAGGCGACCTCTATGGCTACACCTTC. Amino acids: CASSSTGDLYGYTF.

The CDR3 region is CASSRTSGRAMVDTQYF. In DNA form, the CDR3 reads TGTGCCAGCAGCCGGACTAGCGGGAGGGCCATGGTAGATACGCAGTATTTT. The chain employs TRBV7-9 and TRBJ2-3, with 15 bases lining up with TRBD2. Germline V lookup: CDR1 SEHNR, CDR2 FQNEAQ (reference sequence). V was pared by 5 bases and J by 5 bases, with 8 bases of the junction left unmatched. The CDR3 spans 17 residues.

The V call is TRBV19, the J call TRBJ2-7; D might be TRBD1 (6 bases). The CDR3 sequence is 13 residues long. The V gene's germline CDR1 is LNHDA and CDR2 SQIVND (reference sequence). The germline V and J ends were trimmed by 9 bases and 2 bases, with 14 bases remaining between them. The CDR3 protein is CASRQVGTYEQYF. The CDR3 DNA is TGTGCCAGCCGACAGGTAGGCACCTACGAGCAGTACTTC.

The chain recombines TRBV14 with TRBJ2-3; D not resolved. This CDR3 contains 13 residues. Per the germline V gene, CDR1 is SGHDN and CDR2 is FVKESK. V lost 1 base and J lost 5, with 7 bases in between. The CDR3 spells CASSQAVKDTQYF. CDR3 sequence (DNA): TGTGCCAGCAGCCAAGCGGTTAAAGATACGCAGTATTTT. The whole variable domain, filled in from reference TRBV14 and TRBJ2-3, reads EAGVTQFPSHSVIEKGQTVTLRCDPISGHDNLYWYRRVMGKEIKFLLHFVKESKQDESGMPNNRFLAERTGGTYSTLKVQPAELEDSGVYFCASSQAVKDTQYFGPGTRLTVL.

The genes are TRBV19 and TRBJ1-5, with 7 bases identical to TRBD1. Germline V gene sequence: CDR1 LNHDA, CDR2 SQIVND (reference sequence). The CDR3 length is 15 residues. The V gene end was trimmed by 3 bases and the J gene end by 3 bases; junction bases not matched to a gene: 5. The DNA for the CDR3 is TGTGCCAGTAGTATTCCGGGACAGATCAATCAGCCCCAGCATTTT. It encodes CASSIPGQINQPQHF.

This clone has a single count. This sample includes further DNA sequences coding for the same CDR3. The chain employs TRBV5-6 and TRBJ1-4; unclear D gene. The germline V gene has CDR1 SGHDT and CDR2 YYEEEE. V was trimmed by 0 bases and J by 4 bases, leaving 4 bases between them. This CDR3 region has 13 residues. The CDR3 loop reads CASSLGGNEKLFF. The CDR3 nucleotides read TGTGCCAGCAGCTTGGGCGGTAATGAAAAACTGTTTTTT.

The chain recombines TRBV5-1 with TRBJ2-5; TRBD2 agrees at 8 bases. The J call may be incorrect, as the DNA end agrees better with TRBJ2-7. Germline V CDR1 and CDR2: SGHRS, YFSETQ. The CDR3 runs to 13 residues. For the CDR3, the DNA is TGCGCCAGCAGCTTTGCGGGGGGCGACGAGCAGTACTTC. It specifies CASSFAGGDEQYF.